The 18 T cell receptor beta chains below come from one sample, sequenced in a study of T cell responses to AZD1222 COVID-19 vaccine. The assay was immunoSEQ multiplex PCR, and TCRdb's table has in-frame clones only and misses some. Of around 200,000 clones listed, roughly 94% are singletons. The input for sequencing was peripheral blood, taken 28 days after the second AZD1222 dose. These receptors were obtained from an adult who received the AZD1222 COVID-19 vaccine.

The chain links TRBV28 to TRBJ2-6; D ambiguous. V lost 5 bases to trimming and J lost 1 base, with 12 bases between them. CDR1 and CDR2 from the germline V gene are MDHEN and SYDVKM. The CDR3 covers 16 residues. CDR3 protein: CASSPGRMSGANVLTF. CDR3 nucleotides: TGTGCCAGCAGTCCGGGTAGGATGTCTGGGGCCAACGTCCTGACTTTC. The full variable domain, in which reference TRBV28 and TRBJ2-6 provide the parts outside the CDR3, is DVKVTQSSRYLVKRTGEKVFLECVQDMDHENMFWYRQDPGLGLRLIYFSYDVKMKEKGDIPEGYSVSREKKERFSLILESASTNQTSMYLCASSPGRMSGANVLTFGAGSRLTVL.

CDR3 sequence: CASNGQGGSQPQHF. The CDR3 DNA reads as TGTGCCAGCAATGGACAGGGTGGGAGTCAGCCCCAGCATTTT. The V call is TRBV6-5, the J call TRBJ1-5, with 8 positions matching TRBD1. The CDR3 is 14 amino acids. The V gene's germline CDR1 is MNHEY and CDR2 SVGAGI. V shed 7 bases, J shed 6 bases, and the junction held 8 bases outside the gene matches.

V is TRBV15 and J is TRBJ1-2; 10 positions agree with TRBD1. The CDR3 is 16 amino acids. V shed 5 bases and J 3 bases; nucleotides not matched to a gene: 9. The germline gives CDR1 LNHNV, CDR2 YYDKDF (reference sequence). In DNA, the CDR3 is TGTGCCACCAGCGCTAGCCGGACAGGGGGTGACTATGGCTACACCTTC. Translation gives CATSASRTGGDYGYTF.

The chain employs TRBV7-9 and TRBJ2-2, with D perhaps given as TRBD1 or TRBD2 (5 bases each). Germline assignment: CDR1 SEHNR and CDR2 FQNEAQ (reference sequence). The CDR3 is made up of 17 amino acids. V was trimmed by 5 bases and J by 1 base, leaving 17 bases between them. CDR3 bases: TGTGCCAGCAGCCCCGAGGGTACAGGAATGAACACCGGGGAGCTGTTTTTT. Translated, it gives CASSPEGTGMNTGELFF.

The chain recombines TRBV9 with TRBJ1-1; D not certain. Germline CDR1 is SGDLS and CDR2 is YYNGEE. The CDR3 length is 13 residues. V lost 1 base and J 7 bases, leaving 11 bases between the germline ends. The CDR3 DNA is TGTGCCAGCAGCGTAACCGGGATAAATGAAGCTTTCTTT. Its protein is CASSVTGINEAFF. The complete variable domain, with remaining parts taken from reference TRBV9 and TRBJ1-1, reads DSGVTQTPKHLITATGQRVTLRCSPRSGDLSVYWYQQSLDQGLQFLIQYYNGEERAKGNILERFSAQQFPDLHSELNLSSLELGDSALYFCASSVTGINEAFFGQGTRLTVV.

This chain links TRBV3-1 (or the pseudogene TRBV3-2) with TRBJ1-6, with 9 bases identical to TRBD1. The junction had 2 bases not matched to a gene; V was cut back by 3 bases and J by 8 bases. Germline V gives CDR1 LGHDT, CDR2 YNNKEL (reference sequence). The CDR3 totals 14 residues. CDR3: CASSHRDRDSPLHF. The CDR3 DNA is TGTGCCAGCAGCCACCGGGACAGGGATTCACCCCTCCACTTT.

J is TRBJ1-2 and V is TRBV6-5; TRBD1 matches at 9 bases. This CDR3 has 14 amino acids. V shed 0 bases and J 7 bases; nucleotides not matched to a gene: 3. Germline V gives CDR1 MNHEY, CDR2 SVGAGI. The CDR3 DNA reads TGTGCCAGCAGTTACTCAGGACAGGGGTCTGGCTACACCTTC. Amino acid sequence: CASSYSGQGSGYTF.

This chain connects TRBV5-1 to TRBJ1-1, with TRBD1 matching over 12 bases. CDR3 size: 15 residues. Germline lookup yields CDR1 SGHRS and CDR2 YFSETQ. The J segment lost 1 base and the V segment lost 6 bases, leaving 4 bases of the junction unmatched. CDR3 residues: CASKGTGGANTEAFF. DNA for the CDR3: TGCGCCAGCAAAGGGACAGGGGGCGCGAACACTGAAGCTTTCTTT.

The chain combines TRBV28 with TRBJ1-2; 8 bases fit TRBD1. Per the germline V gene, CDR1 is MDHEN and CDR2 is SYDVKM. The CDR3 covers 15 residues. V lost 6 bases to trimming and J lost 1 base; unmatched junction nucleotides: 7. Written as DNA, the CDR3 is TGTGCCAGCAGCACCCGAGGACAGGGTAACTATGGCTACACCTTC. Its protein is CASSTRGQGNYGYTF.

This chain uses TRBV7-9 with TRBJ1-1; 8 bases map to TRBD1. The CDR3 extends over 15 amino acids. Germline-derived CDR1 and CDR2 are SEHNR and FQNEAQ (reference sequence). With 5 bases clipped from V and 1 base from J, the junction kept 6 bases outside the gene matches. The CDR3 loop reads CASSPYRGTNTEAFF. The CDR3 bases are TGTGCCAGCAGCCCGTACAGGGGGACGAACACTGAAGCTTTCTTT.

In DNA, the CDR3 is TGTGCCAGCAGCTCGGACCGGGACATACGACTTTATGGCTACACCTTC. Its protein is CASSSDRDIRLYGYTF. The chain is built from TRBV7-9 and TRBJ1-2; tentative D call: TRBD1 (6 bases). Germline CDR1 reads SEHNR; CDR2 reads FQNEAQ (reference sequence). This CDR3 has 16 amino acids. V lost 4 bases, J lost 5 bases, and 20 bases lay in between.

The J gene is TRBJ1-2, the V gene TRBV3-1 (or the pseudogene TRBV3-2); D gene uncertain. Trimming removed 4 bases at V and 8 bases at J, with 8 bases between. The CDR3 consists of 11 residues. Germline loops: CDR1 LGHDT, CDR2 YNNKEL (reference sequence). In DNA, the CDR3 is TGTGCCAGCAGCCGCGGAAGGGGCTACACCTTC. Amino acids: CASSRGRGYTF.

The chain links TRBV10-3 to TRBJ1-3; 7 bases match TRBD1. This CDR3 is built from 14 residues. Unmatched junction bases numbered 7, after V lost 9 bases and J lost 2 bases. Germline V gene lookup returns CDR1 ENHRY and CDR2 SYGVKD. The CDR3 protein is CAIAGGSAGNTIYF. CDR3 nucleotides: TGTGCCATAGCAGGGGGTTCGGCTGGAAACACCATATATTTT.

The chain uses TRBV5-1 and TRBJ2-6, with TRBD1 matching over 7 bases. V gave up 0 bases and J gave up 0 bases; unmatched junction bases: 6. This CDR3 region has 18 residues. CDR1 is SGHRS and CDR2 is YFSETQ in the germline V gene. Written as DNA, the CDR3 is TGCGCCAGCAGCTTGGGTACAGGGGCGAGCTCTGGGGCCAACGTCCTGACTTTC. Encoded protein: CASSLGTGASSGANVLTF. Full variable domain (outside the CDR3, taken from reference TRBV5-1 and TRBJ2-6): KAGVTQTPRYLIKTRGQQVTLSCSPISGHRSVSWYQQTPGQGLQFLFEYFSETQRNKGNFPGRFSGRQFSNSRSEMNVSTLELGDSALYLCASSLGTGASSGANVLTFGAGSRLTVL.

J is TRBJ1-3 and V is TRBV19; D unclear. This CDR3 region has 14 residues. V was trimmed by 0 bases and J by 5 bases, leaving 8 bases between them. Germline V CDR1 and CDR2: LNHDA, SQIVND (reference sequence). The CDR3 is CASSIESRRNTIYF. CDR3 in DNA: TGTGCCAGTAGTATAGAAAGCAGGAGAAACACCATATATTTT.

The chain is built from TRBV28 and TRBJ1-3; 9 bases map to TRBD1. V gave up 3 bases and J gave up 0 bases; unmatched junction bases: 3. This CDR3 region has 16 residues. CDR1 MDHEN and CDR2 SYDVKM come from the germline V gene. This CDR3 reads CASSLTGGFSGNTIYF. The DNA of the CDR3 is TGTGCCAGCAGTTTGACAGGGGGGTTCTCTGGAAACACCATATATTTT.

V and J are TRBV9 and TRBJ2-1; 10 nucleotides match TRBD1. Germline V gene sequence: CDR1 SGDLS, CDR2 YYNGEE. The CDR3 runs 15 residues. With V trimmed by 3 bases and J by 4 bases, 4 bases remained unmatched. The CDR3: CASSGGQGLYNEQFF. In nucleotides, the CDR3 is TGTGCCAGCAGCGGGGGACAGGGGTTGTACAATGAGCAGTTCTTC.

The chain joins TRBV2 to TRBJ1-1; maybe TRBD1 (5 bases). The CDR3 consists of 14 residues. Trimming stripped 3 bases from V and 1 base from J, with 9 bases between. CDR1 and CDR2 from the germline V gene are SNHLY and FYNNEI. CDR3 nucleotide sequence: TGTGCCAGCAGTGATAGACAGAGGAACACTGAAGCTTTCTTT. Translation: CASSDRQRNTEAFF.